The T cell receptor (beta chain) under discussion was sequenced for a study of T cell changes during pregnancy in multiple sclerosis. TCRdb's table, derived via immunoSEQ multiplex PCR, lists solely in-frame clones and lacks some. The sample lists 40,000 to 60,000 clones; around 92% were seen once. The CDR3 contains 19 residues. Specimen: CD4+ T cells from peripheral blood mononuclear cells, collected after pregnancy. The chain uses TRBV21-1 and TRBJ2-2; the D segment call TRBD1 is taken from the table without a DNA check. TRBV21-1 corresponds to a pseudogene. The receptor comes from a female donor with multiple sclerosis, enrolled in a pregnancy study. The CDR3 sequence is CASSNRPTGCPDRSGELFF. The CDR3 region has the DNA TGTGCCAGCAGCAACCGCCCGACAGGGTGCCCGGATCGTTCCGGGGAGCTGTTTTTT.